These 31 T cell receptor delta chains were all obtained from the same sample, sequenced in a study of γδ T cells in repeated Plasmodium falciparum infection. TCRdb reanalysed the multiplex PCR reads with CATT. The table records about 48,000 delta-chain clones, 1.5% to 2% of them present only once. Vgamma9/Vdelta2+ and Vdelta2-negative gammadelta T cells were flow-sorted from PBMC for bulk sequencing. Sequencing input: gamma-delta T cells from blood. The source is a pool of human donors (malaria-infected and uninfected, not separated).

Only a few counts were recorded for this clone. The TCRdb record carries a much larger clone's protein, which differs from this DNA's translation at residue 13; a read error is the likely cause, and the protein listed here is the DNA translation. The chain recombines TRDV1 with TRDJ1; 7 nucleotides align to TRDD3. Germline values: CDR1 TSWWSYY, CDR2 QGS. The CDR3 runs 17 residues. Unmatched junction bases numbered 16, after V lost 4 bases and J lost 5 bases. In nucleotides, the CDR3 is TGTGCTCTTGGGGCCCGCTCCCCCTTACAACTGGGGGATAAACTCATCTTT. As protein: CALGARSPLQLGDKLIF.

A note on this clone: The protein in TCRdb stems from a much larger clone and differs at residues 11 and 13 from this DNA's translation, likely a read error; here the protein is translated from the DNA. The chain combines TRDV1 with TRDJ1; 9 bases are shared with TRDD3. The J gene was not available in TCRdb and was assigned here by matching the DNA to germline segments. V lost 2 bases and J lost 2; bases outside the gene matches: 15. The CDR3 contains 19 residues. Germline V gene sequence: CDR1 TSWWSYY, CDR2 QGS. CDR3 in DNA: TGTGCTCTTGGGGAAATCCGGTACTGGGGGACACGGGCTACCGATAAACTCATCTTT. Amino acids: CALGEIRYWGTRATDKLIF.

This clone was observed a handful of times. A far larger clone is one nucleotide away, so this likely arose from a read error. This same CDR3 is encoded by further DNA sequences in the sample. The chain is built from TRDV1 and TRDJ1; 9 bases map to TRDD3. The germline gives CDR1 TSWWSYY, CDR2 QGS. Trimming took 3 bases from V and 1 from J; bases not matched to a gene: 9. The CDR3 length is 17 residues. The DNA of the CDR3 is TGTGCTCTTGGGGAGCGTGGGGGGATACTAGTCACCGATAAACTCATCTTT. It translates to CALGERGGILVTDKLIF.

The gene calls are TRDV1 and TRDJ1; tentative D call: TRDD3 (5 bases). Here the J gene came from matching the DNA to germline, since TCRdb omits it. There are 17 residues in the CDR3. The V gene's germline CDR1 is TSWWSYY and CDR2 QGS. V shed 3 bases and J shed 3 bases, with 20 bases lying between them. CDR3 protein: CALGDPCIMGCADKLIF. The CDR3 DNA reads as TGTGCTCTTGGGGACCCATGTATAATGGGGTGCGCCGATAAACTCATCTTT.

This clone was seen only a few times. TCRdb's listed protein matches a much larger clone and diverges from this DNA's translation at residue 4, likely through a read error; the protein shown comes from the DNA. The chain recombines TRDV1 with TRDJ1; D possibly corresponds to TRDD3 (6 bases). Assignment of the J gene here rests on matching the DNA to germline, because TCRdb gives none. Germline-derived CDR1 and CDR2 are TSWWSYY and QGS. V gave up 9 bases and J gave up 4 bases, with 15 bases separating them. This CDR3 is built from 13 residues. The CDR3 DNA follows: TGTGCTCTGAGGCCGGGGATTGGCGATAAACTCATCTTT. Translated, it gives CALRPGIGDKLIF.

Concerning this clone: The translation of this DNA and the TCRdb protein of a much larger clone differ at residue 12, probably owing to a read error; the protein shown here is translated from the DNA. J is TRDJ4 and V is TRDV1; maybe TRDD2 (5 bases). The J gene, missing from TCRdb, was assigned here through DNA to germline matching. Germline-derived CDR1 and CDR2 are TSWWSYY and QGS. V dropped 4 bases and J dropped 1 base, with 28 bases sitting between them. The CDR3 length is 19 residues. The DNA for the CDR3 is TGTGCTCTTGGGGTGAGCTTCCCACCCCGTACTGAGGGAGACAGACCCCTGATCTTT. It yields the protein CALGVSFPPRTEGDRPLIF.

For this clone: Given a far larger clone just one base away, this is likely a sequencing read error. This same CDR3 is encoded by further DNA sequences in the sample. The CDR3, as DNA: TGTGCTCTTGGGCCCCTGGAATTCCTTCGATCTATACTGGGGGACTACACCGATAAGCTCATCTTT. Translated, it gives CALGPLEFLRSILGDYTDKLIF. The chain employs TRDV1 and TRDJ1, with 9 bases aligning to TRDD3. Per the germline V gene, CDR1 is TSWWSYY and CDR2 is QGS. CDR3 length: 22 amino acids.

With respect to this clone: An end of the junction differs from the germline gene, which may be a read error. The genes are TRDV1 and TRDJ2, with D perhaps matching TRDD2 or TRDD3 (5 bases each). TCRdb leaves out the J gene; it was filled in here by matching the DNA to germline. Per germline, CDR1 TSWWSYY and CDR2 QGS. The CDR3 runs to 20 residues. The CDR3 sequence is CALGETLLSGIYDEAAQLFF. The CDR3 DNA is TGTGCTCTTGGGGAAACTCTCCTAAGTGGGATTTACGATGAGGCAGCGCAACTCTTCTTT.

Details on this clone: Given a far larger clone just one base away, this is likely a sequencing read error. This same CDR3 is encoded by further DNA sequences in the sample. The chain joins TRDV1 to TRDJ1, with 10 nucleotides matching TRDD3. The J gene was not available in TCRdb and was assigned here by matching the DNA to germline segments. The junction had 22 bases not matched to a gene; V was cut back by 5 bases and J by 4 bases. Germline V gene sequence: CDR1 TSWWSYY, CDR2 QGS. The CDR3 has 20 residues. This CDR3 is CALGNPQPIWGISGGDKLIF. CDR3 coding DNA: TGTGCTCTTGGGAACCCCCAACCCATCTGGGGGATATCGGGAGGCGATAAACTCATCTTT.

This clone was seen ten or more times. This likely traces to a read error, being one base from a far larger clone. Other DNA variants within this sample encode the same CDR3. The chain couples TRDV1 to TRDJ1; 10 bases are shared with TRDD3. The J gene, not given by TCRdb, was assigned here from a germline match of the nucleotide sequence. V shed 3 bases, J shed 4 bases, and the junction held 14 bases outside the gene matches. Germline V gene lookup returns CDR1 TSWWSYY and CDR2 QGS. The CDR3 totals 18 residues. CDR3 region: CALGELPWGINRIDKLIF. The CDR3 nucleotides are TGTGCTCTTGGGGAGCTTCCCTGGGGGATAAATAGGATCGATAAACTCATCTTT.

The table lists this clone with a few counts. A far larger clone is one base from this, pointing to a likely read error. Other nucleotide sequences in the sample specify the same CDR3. The CDR3: CALGELGPTELLGDWCDKLIF. CDR3 DNA: TGTGCTCTTGGGGAACTCGGTCCCACAGAGCTACTGGGGGATTGGTGCGATAAACTCATCTTT. This chain joins TRDV1 and TRDJ1, with TRDD3 identical over 10 bases. Matching the DNA to germline supplied the J gene, which TCRdb does not give. CDR3 size: 21 residues. Trimming took 0 bases from V and 4 from J; bases not matched to a gene: 20. Germline CDR1 and CDR2: TSWWSYY and QGS.

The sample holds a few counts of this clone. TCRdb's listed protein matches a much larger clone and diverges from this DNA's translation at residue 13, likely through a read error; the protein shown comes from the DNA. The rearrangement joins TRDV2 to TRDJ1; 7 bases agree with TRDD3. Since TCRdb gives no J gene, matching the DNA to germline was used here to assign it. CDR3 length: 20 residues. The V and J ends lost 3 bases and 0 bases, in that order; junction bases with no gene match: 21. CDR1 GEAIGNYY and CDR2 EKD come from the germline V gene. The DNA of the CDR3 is TGTGCCTGTGACCCCGTTGCCCTATCACTGGGATACCTCAACACCGATAAACTCATCTTT. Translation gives CACDPVALSLGYLNTDKLIF.

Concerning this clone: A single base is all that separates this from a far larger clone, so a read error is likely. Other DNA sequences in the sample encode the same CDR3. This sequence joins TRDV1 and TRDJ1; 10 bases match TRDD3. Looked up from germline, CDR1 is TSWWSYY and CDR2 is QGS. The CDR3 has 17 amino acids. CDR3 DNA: TGTGCTCTCGGGGACGTACTGGGGGATCCTAACACCGATAAACTCATCTTT. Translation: CALGDVLGDPNTDKLIF.

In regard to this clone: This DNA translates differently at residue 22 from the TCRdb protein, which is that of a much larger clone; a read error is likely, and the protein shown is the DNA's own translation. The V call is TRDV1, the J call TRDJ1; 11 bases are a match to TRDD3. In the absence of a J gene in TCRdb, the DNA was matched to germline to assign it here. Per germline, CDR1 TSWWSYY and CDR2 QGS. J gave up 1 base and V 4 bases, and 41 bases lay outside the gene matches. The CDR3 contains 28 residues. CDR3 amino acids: CALGGPYRTLHSLLLGDISFGCTDKLIF. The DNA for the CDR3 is TGTGCTCTTGGGGGCCCCTACAGGACCCTACATTCCTTATTACTGGGGGATATTTCTTTTGGCTGCACCGATAAACTCATCTTT.

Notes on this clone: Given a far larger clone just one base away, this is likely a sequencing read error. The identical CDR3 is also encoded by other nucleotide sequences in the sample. The CDR3 loop is CALGDSYREHHSGGRDIPYTDKLIF. As DNA, the CDR3 is TGTGCTCTTGGGGATTCCTACAGGGAGCACCATTCTGGGGGCCGCGACATCCCGTACACCGATAAACTCATCTTT. The J gene is TRDJ1, the V gene TRDV1; D possibly matches TRDD2 or TRDD3 (7 bases each). No J gene is reported in TCRdb; it was inferred here by comparing the DNA with germline. Trimming removed 3 bases from V and 0 bases from J, with 41 bases in between. CDR1 and CDR2 (germline): TSWWSYY, QGS. The CDR3 is 25 amino acids.

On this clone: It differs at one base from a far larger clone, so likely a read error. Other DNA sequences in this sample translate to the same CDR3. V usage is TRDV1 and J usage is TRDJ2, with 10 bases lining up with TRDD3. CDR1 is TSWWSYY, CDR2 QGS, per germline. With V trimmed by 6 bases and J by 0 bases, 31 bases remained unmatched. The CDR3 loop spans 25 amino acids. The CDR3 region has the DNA TGTGCTCTTGGAGGGGCTGGGGTTACTGGGGGATTGAGGGCTCAAGGATTTGCTTTGACAGCACAACTCTTCTTT. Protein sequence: CALGGAGVTGGLRAQGFALTAQLFF.

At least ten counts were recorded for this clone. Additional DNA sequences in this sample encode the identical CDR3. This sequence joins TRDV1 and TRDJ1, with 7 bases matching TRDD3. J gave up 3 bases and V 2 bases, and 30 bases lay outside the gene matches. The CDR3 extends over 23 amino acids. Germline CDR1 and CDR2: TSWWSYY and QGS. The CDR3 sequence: CALGERGAPKGNILGMRPDKLIF. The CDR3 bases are TGTGCTCTTGGGGAAAGGGGAGCTCCCAAGGGGAACATACTGGGGATGAGGCCCGATAAACTCATCTTT.

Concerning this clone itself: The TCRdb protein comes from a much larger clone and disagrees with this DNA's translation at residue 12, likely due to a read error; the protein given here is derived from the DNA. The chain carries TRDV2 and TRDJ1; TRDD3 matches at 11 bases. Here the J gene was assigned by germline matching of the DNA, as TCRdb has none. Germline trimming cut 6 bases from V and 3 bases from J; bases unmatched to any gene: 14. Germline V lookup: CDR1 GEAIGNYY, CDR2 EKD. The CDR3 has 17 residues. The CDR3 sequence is CACFLLGDRGKADKLIF. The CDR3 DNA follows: TGTGCCTGTTTTCTACTGGGGGATAGAGGAAAGGCCGATAAACTCATCTTT.

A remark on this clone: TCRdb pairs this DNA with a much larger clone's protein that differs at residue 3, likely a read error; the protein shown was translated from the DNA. CDR3 nucleotide sequence: TGTGCCTATGACACTCTACGACTGGGGGATACAGGTCACACCGATAAACTCATCTTT. Translating it yields CAYDTLRLGDTGHTDKLIF. The J gene is TRDJ1, the V gene TRDV2; 12 positions agree with TRDD3. The J gene was missing in TCRdb and was found by matching the end of the DNA to germline. There are 19 residues in the CDR3. The germline V gene encodes CDR1 GEAIGNYY and CDR2 EKD.

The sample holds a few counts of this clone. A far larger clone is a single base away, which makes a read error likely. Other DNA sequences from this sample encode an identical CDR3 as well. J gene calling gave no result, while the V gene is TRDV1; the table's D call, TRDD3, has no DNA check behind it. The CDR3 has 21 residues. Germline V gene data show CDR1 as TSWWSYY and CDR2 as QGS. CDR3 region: CALGERPQKRDYALSTDKLIF. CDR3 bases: TGTGCTCTTGGGGAACGTCCCCAGAAGCGGGATTATGCCCTTTCTACCGATAAGCTCATCTTT.

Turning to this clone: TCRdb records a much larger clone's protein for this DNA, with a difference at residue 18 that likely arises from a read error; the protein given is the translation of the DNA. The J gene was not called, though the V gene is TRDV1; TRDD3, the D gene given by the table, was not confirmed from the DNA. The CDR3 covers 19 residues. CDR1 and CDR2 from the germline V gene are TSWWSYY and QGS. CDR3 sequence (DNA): TGTGCTCTTGGGGAACGGTTAGTACTGGGGGATAGGTACACCGATAAACTCACCTTT. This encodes CALGERLVLGDRYTDKLTF.

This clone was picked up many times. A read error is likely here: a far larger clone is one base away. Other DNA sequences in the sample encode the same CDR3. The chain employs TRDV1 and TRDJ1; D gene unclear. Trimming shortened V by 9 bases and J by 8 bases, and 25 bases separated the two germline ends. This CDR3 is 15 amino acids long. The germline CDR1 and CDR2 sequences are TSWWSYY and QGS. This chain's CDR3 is CALGLSPTATVKLIF. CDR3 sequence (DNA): TGTGCTCTCGGGCTTAGCCCCACCGCCACCGTCAAACTCATCTTT.

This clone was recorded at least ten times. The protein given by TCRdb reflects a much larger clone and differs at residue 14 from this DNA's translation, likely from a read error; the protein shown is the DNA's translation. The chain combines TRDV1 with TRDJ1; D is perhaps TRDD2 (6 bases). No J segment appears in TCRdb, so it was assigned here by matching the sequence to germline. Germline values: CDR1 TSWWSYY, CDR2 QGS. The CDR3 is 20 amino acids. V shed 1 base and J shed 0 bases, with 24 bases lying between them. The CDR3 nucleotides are TGTGCTCTTGGGGAACCTCCTCCTACGAAGAGGGGTCTGCACACCGATAAACTCATCTTT. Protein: CALGEPPPTKRGLHTDKLIF.

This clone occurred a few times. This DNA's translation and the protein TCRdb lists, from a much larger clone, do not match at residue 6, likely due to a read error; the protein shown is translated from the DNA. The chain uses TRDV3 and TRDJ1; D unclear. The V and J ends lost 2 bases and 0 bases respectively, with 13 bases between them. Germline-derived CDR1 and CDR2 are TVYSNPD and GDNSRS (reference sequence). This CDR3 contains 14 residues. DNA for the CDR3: TGTGCCTTTGGGGTCGTTGGGTACACCGATAAACTCATCTTT. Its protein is CAFGVVGYTDKLIF.

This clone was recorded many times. CDR3 bases: TGTGCTCTTGGGTCACCTTCCGTCGAGGTACTCATCTTT. It codes for CALGSPSVEVLIF. The rearrangement uses TRDV1 and TRDJ1; D perhaps matches TRDD2 (6 bases). The CDR3 has 13 amino acids. Trimming stripped 5 bases from V and 10 bases from J, with 17 bases between. Germline CDR1 TSWWSYY, CDR2 QGS.

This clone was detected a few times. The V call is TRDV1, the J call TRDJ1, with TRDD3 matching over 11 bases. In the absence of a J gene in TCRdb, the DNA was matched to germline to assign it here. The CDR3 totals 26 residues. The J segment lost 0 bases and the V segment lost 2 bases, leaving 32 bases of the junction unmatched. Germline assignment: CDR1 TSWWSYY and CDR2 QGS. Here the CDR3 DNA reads TGTGCTCTTGGGGAAGTTTTAAGGCATTTCCTACTTCGAGTTGGGGGATACGTTTATTACACCGATAAACTCATCTTT. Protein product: CALGEVLRHFLLRVGGYVYYTDKLIF.

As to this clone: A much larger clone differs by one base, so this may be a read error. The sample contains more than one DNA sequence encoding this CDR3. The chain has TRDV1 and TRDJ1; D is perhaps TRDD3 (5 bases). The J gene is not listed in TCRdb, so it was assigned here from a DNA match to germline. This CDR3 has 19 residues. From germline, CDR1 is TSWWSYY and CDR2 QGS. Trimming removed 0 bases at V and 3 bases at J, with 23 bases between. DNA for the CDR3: TGTGCTCTTGGGGAACTTTATCATCCGACCGGGGGGTACCCCGATAAACTCATCTTT. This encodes CALGELYHPTGGYPDKLIF.

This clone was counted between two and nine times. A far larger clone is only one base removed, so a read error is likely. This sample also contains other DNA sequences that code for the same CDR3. The CDR3 coding sequence is TGTGCTCTTGGGGACCCCGAATCTCCTTACTGGGGGATGTTTGATAAACTCATCTTT. Amino acids: CALGDPESPYWGMFDKLIF. The chain couples TRDV1 to TRDJ1, with TRDD3 matching 10 bases. Assignment of the J gene here rests on matching the DNA to germline, because TCRdb gives none. The CDR3 has 19 residues. From germline, CDR1 is TSWWSYY and CDR2 QGS. The V gene end was trimmed by 3 bases and the J gene end by 5 bases; junction bases not matched to a gene: 18.

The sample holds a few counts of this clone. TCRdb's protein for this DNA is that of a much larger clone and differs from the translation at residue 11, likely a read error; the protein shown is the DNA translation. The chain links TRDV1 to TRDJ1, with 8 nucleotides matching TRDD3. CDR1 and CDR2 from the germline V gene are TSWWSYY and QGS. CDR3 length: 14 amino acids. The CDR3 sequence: CALGAGYANDTLIF. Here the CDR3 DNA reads TGTGCTCTTGGGGCGGGATACGCCAACGATACACTCATCTTT.

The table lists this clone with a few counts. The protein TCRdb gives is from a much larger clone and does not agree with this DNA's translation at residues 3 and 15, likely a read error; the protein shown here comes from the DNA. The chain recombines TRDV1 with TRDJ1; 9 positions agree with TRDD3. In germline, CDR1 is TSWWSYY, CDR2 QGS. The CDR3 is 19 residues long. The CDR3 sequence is CAIGAYALGDYRRGEGLIF. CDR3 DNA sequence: TGTGCTATTGGGGCCTACGCCCTGGGGGATTACCGTCGGGGCGAGGGACTCATCTTT.

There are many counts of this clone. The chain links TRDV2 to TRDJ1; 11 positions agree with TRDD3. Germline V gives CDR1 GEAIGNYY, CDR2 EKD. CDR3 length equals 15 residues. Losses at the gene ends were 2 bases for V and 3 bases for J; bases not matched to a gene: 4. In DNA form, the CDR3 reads TGTGCCTGTGACAGACTGGGGGATATGGCCGATAAACTCATCTTT. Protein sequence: CACDRLGDMADKLIF.